Each of the 27 T cell receptor beta chains below was sequenced from the same sample in a study of blood T cell repertoires in COVID-19. Data came from immunoSEQ multiplex PCR; TCRdb stores just in-frame clones and leaves some out. The repertoire holds about 180,000 clones, with 65% to 85% as singletons. The sequencing sample was made of peripheral blood. These receptors originate from a middle-aged woman with COVID-19, enrolled during active disease.

This clone showed up just once. The V call is TRBV9, the J call TRBJ2-3, with D tentatively TRBD1 (6 bases). With 3 bases removed from V and 4 bases from J, the gap between germline ends came to 15 bases. The CDR3 contains 15 residues. The germline gives CDR1 SGDLS, CDR2 YYNGEE. CDR3 in DNA: TGTGCCAGCAGCGCCCAGGGGCACGGGGCAGATACGCAGTATTTT. Its protein product is CASSAQGHGADTQYF.

The chain employs TRBV19 and TRBJ1-5; TRBD1 matches at 12 bases. The CDR3 is made up of 16 amino acids. The trim removed 8 bases at V and 6 bases at J, leaving 11 bases unmatched. The germline V gene has CDR1 LNHDA and CDR2 SQIVND (reference sequence). The DNA of the CDR3 is TGTGCCAGTTTGAAAAGGGGGACAGGGGGCCCTCAGCCCCAGCATTTT. This sequence encodes CASLKRGTGGPQPQHF.

This clone was seen a few times. This sequence joins TRBV5-6 and TRBJ1-2, with D unresolved. Germline loops: CDR1 SGHDT, CDR2 YYEEEE. This CDR3 is 12 amino acids long. The V end was cut by 1 base, the J end by 2 bases, with 3 bases between. The CDR3 DNA reads TGTGCCAGCAGCTTGATAAACTATGGCTACACCTTC. Encoded protein: CASSLINYGYTF.

The chain carries TRBV2 and TRBJ1-5; no reliable D call. Per germline, CDR1 SNHLY and CDR2 FYNNEI. Trimming pared 7 bases from V and 6 bases from J, leaving 10 bases between. CDR3 length: 12 amino acids. The CDR3 DNA reads as TGTGCCAGCAAGGCAAGAGGTCAGCCCCAGCATTTT. Encoded protein: CASKARGQPQHF.

The rearrangement links TRBV5-4 to TRBJ2-7, with 9 bases that match TRBD2. CDR3 size: 14 residues. CDR1 is SGHNT and CDR2 is YYREEE in the germline V gene (reference sequence). J lost 6 bases, V lost 4 bases, and 8 bases had no gene match. The CDR3 bases are TGTGCCAGCAGCGGCCTAGCGGGGACCCTCGAGCAGTACTTC. Translated: CASSGLAGTLEQYF.

The chain combines TRBV6-6 with TRBJ2-5; the match to TRBD2 covers 9 bases. Per germline, CDR1 MNHNY and CDR2 SVGAGI (reference sequence). J was trimmed by 6 bases and V by 5 bases; bases with no gene match: 7. The length of the CDR3 is 14 residues. The CDR3 DNA sequence: TGTGCCAGCAGTCCTAGCGGGGTGGAGAAGACCCAGTACTTC. Protein: CASSPSGVEKTQYF.

J is TRBJ2-6 and V is TRBV9; 7 nucleotides agree with TRBD2. J gave up 2 bases and V 0 bases, and 5 bases lay outside the gene matches. The length of the CDR3 is 17 residues. The germline V gene has CDR1 SGDLS and CDR2 YYNGEE. CDR3 coding DNA: TGTGCCAGCAGCGTAGCTTGGGGGGGAACTGGGGCCAACGTCCTGACTTTC. Its translation: CASSVAWGGTGANVLTF.

This chain connects TRBV27 to TRBJ1-3, with TRBD1 identical over 8 bases. The CDR3 is 17 amino acids. J was trimmed by 0 bases and V by 0 bases; bases with no gene match: 4. In germline, CDR1 is MNHEY, CDR2 SMNVEV (reference sequence). CDR3 sequence (DNA): TGTGCCAGCAGTTTATCGGGGGACAGGTACTCTGGAAACACCATATATTTT. As protein: CASSLSGDRYSGNTIYF.

The chain couples TRBV19 to TRBJ2-1, with TRBD1 matching over 9 bases. Germline loops: CDR1 LNHDA, CDR2 SQIVND (reference sequence). Trimming took 6 bases from V and 3 from J; bases not matched to a gene: 12. The CDR3 extends over 17 amino acids. The CDR3 DNA reads TGTGCCAGTAGCACGGGACAGGGAAGGGGGCACTACAATGAGCAGTTCTTC. It is translated as CASSTGQGRGHYNEQFF.

This chain joins TRBV20-1 and TRBJ2-1; 9 positions match TRBD2. The CDR3 runs to 14 residues. Trimming at V came to 3 bases and at J to 8 bases, leaving 8 bases not matched to a gene. In germline, CDR1 is DFQATT, CDR2 SNEGSKA (reference sequence). DNA for the CDR3: TGCAGTGCTAGTTTTTCTAGCGGGAACGATGAGCAGTTCTTC. Translated, it gives CSASFSSGNDEQFF.

This clone occurred once. The chain links TRBV7-9 to TRBJ1-1; TRBD1 is a possible D gene (6 bases). Deletions cut 2 bases from V and 0 bases from J, with 10 bases between. This CDR3 spans 15 amino acids. Germline V lookup: CDR1 SEHNR, CDR2 FQNEAQ (reference sequence). CDR3 sequence (DNA): TGTGCCAGCAGCTTACCACAGGGCATGAACACTGAAGCTTTCTTT. Translation gives CASSLPQGMNTEAFF.

The chain has TRBV5-8 and TRBJ1-2; TRBD1 matches at 7 bases. Germline loops: CDR1 SGHTS, CDR2 YDEGEE. The CDR3 totals 15 residues. Trimming cost V 6 bases and J 5 bases; bases outside gene matches: 13. Here the CDR3 DNA reads TGTGCCAGCAACGAAGACAGGGCTGCCGTTTATGGCTACACCTTC. Translation: CASNEDRAAVYGYTF. The whole variable domain, filled in from reference TRBV5-8 and TRBJ1-2, reads EAGVTQSPTHLIKTRGQQATLRCSPISGHTSVYWYQQALGLGLQFLLWYDEGEERNRGNFPPRFSGRQFPNYSSELNVNALELEDSALYLCASNEDRAAVYGYTFGSGTRLTVV.

This clone was counted only a few times. The V and J genes are TRBV6-5 and TRBJ1-5, with TRBD1 matching over 8 bases. The CDR3 runs to 15 residues. The trim removed 6 bases at V and 3 bases at J, leaving 7 bases unmatched. In germline, CDR1 is MNHEY, CDR2 SVGAGI. CDR3 loop: CASSPDRGPNQPQHF. CDR3 in DNA: TGTGCCAGCAGCCCCGACAGGGGACCCAATCAGCCCCAGCATTTT.

The rearrangement uses TRBV28 and TRBJ2-4, with 9 bases lining up with TRBD1. This CDR3 is 16 amino acids long. Per germline, CDR1 MDHEN and CDR2 SYDVKM. V was clipped by 6 bases and J by 2 bases; unmatched bases: 8. The CDR3 nucleotides read TGTGCCAGCAGGCTCCACGGACAGGGGACCAAAAACATTCAGTACTTC. Translated: CASRLHGQGTKNIQYF.

This chain connects TRBV27 to TRBJ2-1; 14 positions match TRBD2. The CDR3 runs to 19 residues. Trimming cost V 2 bases and J 7 bases; bases outside gene matches: 13. The V gene's germline CDR1 is MNHEY and CDR2 SMNVEV (reference sequence). As DNA, the CDR3 is TGTGCCAGCAGTTTAAGAGGACTAGCGGGGGGCCCGGTCCGGAATGAGCAGTTCTTC. Residues: CASSLRGLAGGPVRNEQFF.

This chain uses TRBV7-9 with TRBJ2-7; 10 bases are a match to TRBD2. The CDR3 length is 15 residues. The ends lost 4 bases at V and 1 base at J; junction bases unmatched: 4. Germline V lookup: CDR1 SEHNR, CDR2 FQNEAQ (reference sequence). As DNA, the CDR3 is TGTGCCAGCAGCTCCCGACTAGCGGGTTCCTACGAGCAGTACTTC. Its translation: CASSSRLAGSYEQYF.

This clone showed up just once. The V gene is TRBV12-3 or TRBV12-4, the J gene TRBJ1-1; TRBD1 is a possible D gene (5 bases). The CDR3 totals 13 residues. V was clipped by 2 bases and J by 7 bases, with 11 bases between them. CDR3 loop: CASSLNPGDEAFF. In DNA, the CDR3 is TGTGCCAGCAGTTTAAATCCGGGGGATGAAGCTTTCTTT.

The rearrangement joins TRBV5-1 to TRBJ1-1; 8 bases are shared with TRBD1. J lost 4 bases, V lost 1 base, and 15 bases had no gene match. The length of the CDR3 is 18 residues. Germline CDR1 is SGHRS and CDR2 is YFSETQ. CDR3 sequence reads: CASSLLGGQGTEGTEAFF. DNA of the CDR3: TGCGCCAGCAGCTTGTTGGGAGGACAGGGCACAGAGGGCACTGAAGCTTTCTTT.

In DNA form, the CDR3 reads TGTGCCAGCAGTTTACCAGGGTCAGGGGAGCCCCAGCATTTT. Amino acid sequence: CASSLPGSGEPQHF. The chain has TRBV6-6 and TRBJ1-5, with D possibly being TRBD1 (6 bases). CDR3 length equals 14 residues. The V end lost 4 bases, the J end lost 8 bases, and 15 bases lay between the germline ends. Per the germline V gene, CDR1 is MNHNY and CDR2 is SVGAGI (reference sequence).

V usage is TRBV15 and J usage is TRBJ1-1; 8 positions match TRBD1. The ends lost 3 bases at V and 5 bases at J; junction bases unmatched: 5. The germline gives CDR1 LNHNV, CDR2 YYDKDF (reference sequence). This CDR3 contains 14 residues. CDR3 in amino acids: CATSSHRGYTEAFF. The DNA for the CDR3 is TGTGCCACCAGCAGCCACAGGGGGTATACTGAAGCTTTCTTT. Full variable domain (rest looked up from reference TRBV15 and TRBJ1-1): DAMVIQNPRYQVTQFGKPVTLSCSQTLNHNVMYWYQQKSSQAPKLLFHYYDKDFNNEADTPDNFQSRRPNTSFCFLDIRSPGLGDTAMYLCATSSHRGYTEAFFGQGTRLTVV.

The gene calls are TRBV3-1 (or the pseudogene TRBV3-2) and TRBJ2-6, with 7 bases aligning to TRBD1. Trimming cost V 0 bases and J 2 bases; bases outside gene matches: 4. This CDR3 comprises 17 residues. Germline V gives CDR1 LGHDT, CDR2 YNNKEL (reference sequence). The CDR3 nucleotides read TGTGCCAGCAGCCAAGATTGGCAGGGGGCTGGGGCCAACGTCCTGACTTTC. This translates into CASSQDWQGAGANVLTF.

The chain links TRBV6-1 to TRBJ2-7; no clear D gene. The CDR3 is 12 residues long. Trimming removed 2 bases from V and 6 bases from J, with 8 bases in between. From germline, CDR1 is MNHNS and CDR2 SASEGT. CDR3 in amino acids: CASSETISEQYF. The CDR3 bases are TGTGCCAGCAGTGAAACAATATCCGAGCAGTACTTC.

The gene calls are TRBV10-1 and TRBJ1-6; D may be TRBD1 (5 bases). Trimming took 0 bases from V and 13 from J, leaving 10 bases between them. CDR3 size: 13 residues. Germline V gene lookup returns CDR1 WNHNN and CDR2 SYGVQD (reference sequence). CDR3 in DNA: TGCGCCAGCAGTGAGTCGGGGCCCTTGCCCCTCCACTTT. Translated, it gives CASSESGPLPLHF.

The V and J genes are TRBV10-1 and TRBJ2-3; D perhaps matches TRBD1 (5 bases). The CDR3 spans 14 residues. The germline V gene has CDR1 WNHNN and CDR2 SYGVQD (reference sequence). Trimming removed 0 bases at V and 1 base at J, with 5 bases between. The CDR3 spells CASSESTGTDTQYF. As DNA, the CDR3 is TGCGCCAGCAGTGAGTCGACAGGCACAGATACGCAGTATTTT.

The rearrangement links TRBV6-5 to TRBJ1-5; tentative D call: TRBD1 (6 bases). CDR3 length equals 14 residues. The germline V gene has CDR1 MNHEY and CDR2 SVGAGI. V lost 8 bases and J 4 bases, leaving 15 bases between the germline ends. The CDR3 bases are TGTGCCAGCGGCCTTAGGCAGGGGAATCAGCCCCAGCATTTT. Its protein product is CASGLRQGNQPQHF.

This chain uses TRBV6-5 with TRBJ2-2; TRBD2 matches at 7 bases. The CDR3 loop spans 14 amino acids. CDR1 and CDR2 from the germline V gene are MNHEY and SVGAGI. Losses at the gene ends were 1 base for V and 6 bases for J; bases not matched to a gene: 2. This CDR3 is CASSYLGLAGELFF. The CDR3, as DNA: TGTGCCAGCAGTTACTTAGGACTAGCCGGGGAGCTGTTTTTT.

Only one count was recorded for this clone. The chain is built from TRBV23-1 and TRBJ2-7; TRBD1 matches 11 bases. TRBV23-1 is flagged as an ORF with uncertain function. The CDR3 has 18 residues. With 2 bases clipped from V and 7 bases from J, the junction kept 16 bases outside the gene matches. In DNA form, the CDR3 reads TGCGCCAGCAGTCAAGTTTACGCCAACCTCGGGACAGGGGGAGAGCAGTACTTC. It specifies CASSQVYANLGTGGEQYF.